The 18 T cell receptor beta chains presented below share a single source sample, sequenced in a study of T-cell memory formation after mild COVID-19. Each CDR3 protein gets one entry after TCRdb re-called the 5' RACE reads with MiXCR. This table has about 120,000 distinct CDR3 sequences, about 24% appearing once. The sequenced sample consisted of PBMCs or a T cell subset sorted from them (not recorded which). These receptors all come from a man between 18 and 29 years old who had mild COVID-19 (a few samples of this study predate the infection). Cell type and time point are not known.

The chain couples TRBV29-1 to TRBJ2-5, with 13 bases matching TRBD2. CDR3 length: 16 amino acids. In germline, CDR1 is SQVTM, CDR2 ANQGSEA. With V trimmed by 7 bases and J by 5 bases, 13 bases remained unmatched. CDR3 region: CSADGTSGAPRETQYF. DNA of the CDR3: TGCAGCGCTGATGGGACTAGCGGGGCCCCCAGGGAGACCCAGTACTTC.

The gene calls are TRBV7-9 and TRBJ2-3, with 12 bases identical to TRBD2. Germline lookup yields CDR1 SEHNR and CDR2 FQNEAQ (reference sequence). Trimming removed 5 bases from V and 9 bases from J; junction bases left unmatched: 15. The CDR3 runs 17 residues. The CDR3 DNA sequence: TGTGCCAGCAGCCCCGAACTAGCGGGGGGCAGCCGGGGCACGCAGTATTTT. As protein: CASSPELAGGSRGTQYF.

The chain employs TRBV15 and TRBJ2-7; 8 nucleotides match TRBD2. Germline V gene lookup returns CDR1 LNHNV and CDR2 YYDKDF (reference sequence). Losses at the gene ends were 5 bases for V and 1 base for J; bases not matched to a gene: 4. The CDR3 length is 14 residues. CDR3 sequence: CATSSRGGSYEQYV. CDR3 DNA: TGTGCCACCAGCTCCCGGGGGGGATCCTACGAGCAGTACGTC.

This clonotype has more than one count but fewer than ten. The chain carries TRBV12-3 or TRBV12-4 and TRBJ1-1; D gene unclear. The CDR3 has 14 residues. Trimming took off 5 bases at V and 2 bases at J, with 12 bases between the two ends. CDR3 nucleotides: TGTGCCAGCAGTGAGGGCCTCCTAAACACTGAAGCTTTCTTT. This encodes CASSEGLLNTEAFF.

The sample holds a few counts of this clonotype. The chain carries TRBV5-8 and TRBJ2-3; D unclear. Germline V gene data show CDR1 as SGHTS and CDR2 as YDEGEE. V shed 5 bases and J shed 5 bases, with 9 bases lying between them. This CDR3 has 12 residues. In nucleotides, the CDR3 is TGTGCCAGCAGGGCGAGAGGAGATACGCAGTATTTT. The encoded protein is CASRARGDTQYF.

The chain carries TRBV6-5 and TRBJ2-1, with D uncertain. The germline gives CDR1 MNHEY, CDR2 SVGAGI. This CDR3 spans 13 amino acids. V dropped 6 bases and J dropped 9 bases, with 15 bases sitting between them. The CDR3: CASRLPLGSEQFF. The CDR3 DNA reads TGTGCCAGCAGACTCCCCCTGGGGTCTGAGCAGTTCTTC.

This clonotype was found a few times. The gene calls are TRBV4-1 and TRBJ2-5; 8 bases are shared with TRBD1. The CDR3 is 17 amino acids. V was pared by 0 bases and J by 5 bases, with 11 bases of the junction left unmatched. The germline gives CDR1 MGHRA, CDR2 YSYEKL. CDR3 coding DNA: TGCGCCAGCAGCCAAGATCATGGGGCAGGGGGCCTGGAGACCCAGTACTTC. It is translated as CASSQDHGAGGLETQYF.

This clonotype was seen many times. The CDR3 DNA follows: TGTGCCCGAAAAACGGGGAATGAGCAGTTCTTC. As protein: CARKTGNEQFF. V gene TRBV19 combines with J gene TRBJ2-1; possibly TRBD2 for D (5 bases). Germline CDR1 is LNHDA and CDR2 is SQIVND (reference sequence). Trimming pared 11 bases from V and 7 bases from J, leaving 12 bases between. The CDR3 spans 11 residues. Combining the CDR3 with reference TRBV19 and TRBJ2-1 gives the whole variable domain DGGITQSPKYLFRKEGQNVTLSCEQNLNHDAMYWYRQDPGQGLRLIYYSQIVNDFQKGDIAEGYSVSREKKESFPLTVTSAQKNPTAFYLCARKTGNEQFFGPGTRLTVL.

This clonotype was counted only a few times. The chain has TRBV30 and TRBJ1-1; a possible D gene is TRBD1 (5 bases). The CDR3 runs 12 residues. Germline V gives CDR1 GTSNPN, CDR2 SVGIG (reference sequence). CDR3 residues: CAGGAMNTEAFF. The CDR3 DNA reads as TGTGCTGGCGGGGCCATGAACACTGAAGCTTTCTTT.

As to this clonotype: Mismatch with germline at one junction end may stem from a read error. This chain connects TRBV7-9 to TRBJ1-2; TRBD1 agrees at 9 bases. The germline V gene has CDR1 SEHNR and CDR2 FQNEAQ (reference sequence). This CDR3 is built from 14 residues. CDR3 DNA: TGTGTCAGCAGCGGTTCGACAGGGGGCTATGGCTACACCTTC. This gives the protein CVSSGSTGGYGYTF.

This chain links TRBV20-1 with TRBJ2-1, with D unresolved. The CDR3 runs 13 residues. Germline V gives CDR1 DFQATT, CDR2 SNEGSKA (reference sequence). V was shortened by 4 bases and J by 1 base, with 8 bases between the two germline ends. CDR3 in amino acids: CSAIRESYNEQFF. As DNA, the CDR3 is TGCAGTGCTATACGTGAGTCCTACAATGAGCAGTTCTTC.

This clonotype was seen many times. The rearrangement uses TRBV12-3 or TRBV12-4 and TRBJ2-3; no reliable D call. This CDR3 contains 11 residues. V lost 6 bases to trimming and J lost 4 bases, with 5 bases between them. CDR3 DNA sequence: TGTGCCAGCAGCTTTTCAGATACGCAGTATTTT. This gives the protein CASSFSDTQYF.

The genes are TRBV12-3 or TRBV12-4 and TRBJ2-2; TRBD2 aligns across 7 bases. This CDR3 spans 14 amino acids. V trimming: 10 bases; J trimming: 4 bases; junction bases outside the gene matches: 9. The CDR3 spells CATNLGGTTGELFF. The CDR3 bases are TGTGCCACCAATCTCGGGGGGACCACCGGGGAGCTGTTTTTT.

The rearrangement uses TRBV4-2 and TRBJ1-6; D is ambiguous. V lost 0 bases and J lost 5, with 14 bases in between. The CDR3 contains 17 residues. Germline CDR1 is LGHNA and CDR2 is YNFKEQ. The CDR3 nucleotides are TGTGCCAGCAGCCAAGATCGCCAGAGGCTCGATAATTCACCCCTCCACTTT. Encoded protein: CASSQDRQRLDNSPLHF.

This clonotype was recorded a few times. The rearrangement joins TRBV20-1 to TRBJ1-2; no reliable D call. The ends were cut back, 0 bases at V and 2 bases at J, with 13 bases in the middle. Germline V CDR1 and CDR2: DFQATT, SNEGSKA (reference sequence). CDR3 length: 15 amino acids. The CDR3 is CSARDLQALNYGYTF. As DNA, the CDR3 is TGCAGTGCTAGAGATCTCCAGGCTCTCAACTATGGCTACACCTTC.

A few counts support this clonotype. This chain links TRBV5-1 with TRBJ2-3; D gene unclear. Germline assignment: CDR1 SGHRS and CDR2 YFSETQ. V dropped 4 bases and J dropped 3 bases, with 12 bases sitting between them. CDR3 size: 14 residues. In nucleotides, the CDR3 is TGCGCCAGCAGCCCGGTGGTCGATACAGATACGCAGTATTTT. This encodes CASSPVVDTDTQYF.

This clonotype was counted between two and nine times. The chain is built from TRBV12-3 or TRBV12-4 and TRBJ2-5; D remains unclear. The CDR3 totals 12 residues. V dropped 3 bases and J dropped 2 bases, with 4 bases sitting between them. The CDR3 region is CASSFNQETQYF. The CDR3 nucleotides read TGTGCCAGCAGTTTTAATCAAGAGACCCAGTACTTC.

This clonotype came up a few times. V gene TRBV4-3 combines with J gene TRBJ2-1; 9 bases are shared with TRBD1. The length of the CDR3 is 19 residues. Trimming took 4 bases from V and 4 from J; bases not matched to a gene: 17. Germline loops: CDR1 LGHNA, CDR2 YSLEER. The CDR3 protein is CASSPRDRVLAGRYNEQFF. Here the CDR3 DNA reads TGCGCCAGCAGCCCCCGGGACAGGGTACTGGCGGGTAGATACAATGAGCAGTTCTTC.